This record concerns one T cell receptor (beta chain) sequence. No antigen is known for it. Assay: immunoSEQ multiplex PCR; the TCRdb copy retains only in-frame clones and omits some. The data show 25,000 or so clones, approximately 90% seen once. The data are from a study of monozygotic twins with cystic fibrosis. Study-wide background: Library input was 2.5 to 3.5 micrograms of fragmented DNA, with approximately 16 PCR cycles. Findings and caveats of the study: Monozygotic CF twin pairs shared significantly more nucleotide-identical clonotypes than unrelated CF individuals did. J usage was most co-twin-similar in 8 of 16 pairs, V in 13. Clonality was generally low (median about 0.01), higher in the most severe patients.

The CDR3 is made up of 13 amino acids. Germline loops: CDR1 SGHNT, CDR2 YYREEE (reference sequence). V lost 4 bases, J lost 6 bases, and 13 bases lay in between. The gene calls are TRBV5-4 and TRBJ1-1; D might be TRBD1 (5 bases). Sequenced sample: blood. The sequence was obtained from a girl aged 2 to 9 with cystic fibrosis. The DNA for the CDR3 is TGTGCCAGCAGCCACACGGACACATCTGAAGCTTTCTTT. Encoded protein: CASSHTDTSEAFF.